This paragraph covers one TCR beta chain sequence. The germline V gene has CDR1 MNHEY and CDR2 SMNVEV (reference sequence). The CDR3 covers 15 residues. V shed 2 bases and J 4 bases; nucleotides not matched to a gene: 3. The entry originates in a study of OX40 agonist ivuxolimab in advanced cancers. Study context: Anti-PD-1, anti-PD-L1 or anti-CTLA-4 therapy given earlier was allowed, and about 38% had some.

TCRdb's table, derived via immunoSEQ multiplex PCR, lists solely in-frame clones and lacks some. Of some 130,000 clones in the sample, less than 95% were seen once. The sequenced sample was CD4+ or CD8+ T cells sorted from blood, obtained in a trial of the OX40 agonist ivuxolimab. The chain has TRBV27 and TRBJ2-5; 11 nucleotides align to TRBD2. The receptor was isolated from an adult with an advanced solid tumor such as melanoma, head and neck, liver or kidney cancer. The CDR3 loop reads CASSLLAGGRETQYF. As DNA, the CDR3 is TGTGCCAGCAGTTTACTAGCGGGAGGTCGAGAGACCCAGTACTTC.